This entry features one TCR beta chain sequence. What it binds is not known. This sample is part of a study of PD-1 blockade in classical Hodgkin lymphoma. Study-level results: Patients with a complete response exhibited baseline diversity comparable to newly diagnosed patients. Reports described newly diagnosed patients as having lower baseline TCR diversity than healthy donors.

The V gene's germline CDR1 is ENHRY and CDR2 SYGVKD. Trimming stripped 0 bases from V and 7 bases from J, with 10 bases between. The CDR3 is made up of 13 amino acids. Sequencing was performed with immunoSEQ multiplex PCR; in TCRdb, only in-frame clones are kept and a portion is missing. The repertoire has around 15,000 clones, over 60% of them found once; the top ten carry approximately 8.3%. Each of the patients experienced relapse following autologous stem cell transplantation, and their brentuximab vedotin exposure differed. This sample comprised peripheral blood mononuclear cells (PBMCs), obtained before the second cycle of nivolumab. The sequence came from a human donor with classical Hodgkin lymphoma. This chain links TRBV10-3 with TRBJ2-7; no firm D call. The CDR3 is CAISESVGKEQYF. In DNA, the CDR3 is TGTGCCATCAGTGAGTCGGTGGGCAAGGAGCAGTACTTC.